This T cell receptor (beta chain) was identified in a study of blood T cell repertoires in COVID-19. Germline assignment: CDR1 GTSNPN and CDR2 SVGIG (reference sequence). This CDR3 spans 15 amino acids. With 6 bases clipped from V and 6 bases from J, the junction kept 7 bases outside the gene matches. Libraries were prepared by immunoSEQ multiplex PCR; TCRdb keeps only in-frame clonotypes and omits some of them. Of about 240,000 clones listed, about four fifths are singletons. This chain joins TRBV30 and TRBJ1-6; 11 bases agree with TRBD1. The sequenced sample consisted of peripheral blood. This sequence was found in a woman of 80 years or more with COVID-19, enrolled during active disease. The CDR3 DNA reads TGTGCCTGCCGGGACAGGGGGGTGTTTAATTCACCCCTCCACTTT. This encodes CACRDRGVFNSPLHF.